The 24 T cell receptor beta chains reported below all come from one sample, sequenced in a study of T cell responses to AZD1222 COVID-19 vaccine. Repertoires were generated with immunoSEQ multiplex PCR, while TCRdb's copy carries only in-frame clones and drops some. The repertoire holds over 130,000 clones, with roughly nine tenths as singletons. The sample here was peripheral blood, taken 28 days after the second AZD1222 dose. The receptor source for this set is an adult who received the AZD1222 COVID-19 vaccine.

CDR3 region: CASSQGTVSNQPQHF. CDR3 nucleotide sequence: TGCGCCAGCAGCCAGGGGACAGTGAGCAATCAGCCCCAGCATTTT. The chain combines TRBV4-1 with TRBJ1-5; 7 bases match TRBD1. V lost 3 bases to trimming and J lost 1 base; unmatched junction nucleotides: 3. The CDR3 has 15 amino acids. Per the germline V gene, CDR1 is MGHRA and CDR2 is YSYEKL.

The gene calls are TRBV11-3 and TRBJ2-7, with D tentatively TRBD2 (5 bases). The germline CDR1 and CDR2 sequences are SGHNT and YENEEA. CDR3 size: 13 residues. Trimming took 3 bases from V and 7 from J, leaving 13 bases between them. This CDR3 reads CASSFARSGEQYF. The CDR3 nucleotides are TGTGCCAGCAGCTTCGCAAGGTCGGGGGAGCAGTACTTC. The full variable domain, its missing parts supplied by reference TRBV11-3 and TRBJ2-7, is EAGVVQSPRYKIIEKKQPVAFWCNPISGHNTLYWYLQNLGQGPELLIRYENEEAVDDSQLPKDRFSAERLKGVDSTLKIQPAELGDSAVYLCASSFARSGEQYFGPGTRLTVT.

The chain combines TRBV5-1 with TRBJ2-7; 9 bases match TRBD1. CDR3 length equals 14 residues. V lost 4 bases, J lost 3 bases, and 5 bases stayed unmatched. Per the germline V gene, CDR1 is SGHRS and CDR2 is YFSETQ. For the CDR3, the DNA is TGCGCCAGCAGCATGGACAGGGGCAGCTACGAGCAGTACTTC. Translation: CASSMDRGSYEQYF.

The chain uses TRBV11-2 and TRBJ2-1, with 11 bases identical to TRBD1. The CDR3 length is 15 residues. After removal of 5 bases from V and 6 bases from J, the junction contained 6 bases not matched to a gene. Germline V lookup: CDR1 SGHAT, CDR2 FQNNGV. CDR3 amino acids: CASSRPGQGVNEQFF. CDR3 bases: TGTGCCAGCAGCCGGCCGGGACAGGGGGTCAATGAGCAGTTCTTC.

The genes are TRBV14 and TRBJ1-1; no definite D call. CDR3 length: 14 residues. Germline-derived CDR1 and CDR2 are SGHDN and FVKESK. V lost 1 base, J lost 1 base, and 7 bases lay in between. The CDR3 sequence: CASSQALGNTEAFF. CDR3 nucleotides: TGTGCCAGCAGCCAAGCCTTGGGGAACACTGAAGCTTTCTTT. The variable domain in full, completed from reference TRBV14 and TRBJ1-1, reads EAGVTQFPSHSVIEKGQTVTLRCDPISGHDNLYWYRRVMGKEIKFLLHFVKESKQDESGMPNNRFLAERTGGTYSTLKVQPAELEDSGVYFCASSQALGNTEAFFGQGTRLTVV.

The V call is TRBV4-3, the J call TRBJ1-2, with 8 bases fitting TRBD1. With 3 bases clipped from V and 4 bases from J, the junction kept 13 bases outside the gene matches. The CDR3 covers 17 residues. From germline, CDR1 is LGHNA and CDR2 YSLEER. CDR3 sequence: CASSQAVTGGWGYGYTF. CDR3 nucleotide sequence: TGCGCCAGCAGCCAGGCCGTTACAGGGGGTTGGGGCTATGGCTACACCTTC.

The chain is built from TRBV5-1 and TRBJ1-1; D unclear. CDR3 length: 11 residues. V was clipped by 5 bases and J by 4 bases, with 6 bases between them. Germline values: CDR1 SGHRS, CDR2 YFSETQ. CDR3 region: CASRASTEAFF. CDR3 nucleotides: TGCGCCAGCAGGGCGAGCACTGAAGCTTTCTTT.

To note about this clone: One junction end does not reproduce the germline sequence, and a read error may be involved. This rearrangement joins TRBV30 to TRBJ1-3; D is unclear. Germline lookup yields CDR1 GTSNPN and CDR2 SVGIG (reference sequence). The CDR3 sequence is 13 residues long. CDR3 sequence: CAWSPNSGNTIYF. CDR3 bases: TGTGCCTGGAGTCCCAACTCTGGGAACACCATATATTTT. The full variable domain, completed using reference TRBV30 and TRBJ1-3, is SQTIHQWPATLVQPVGSPLSLECTVEGTSNPNLYWYRQAAGRGLQLLFYSVGIGQISSEVPQNLSASRPQDRQFILSSKKLLLSDSGFYLCAWSPNSGNTIYFGEGSWLTVV.

The chain combines TRBV18 with TRBJ2-2, with 9 bases identical to TRBD2. Germline V gives CDR1 KGHSH, CDR2 LQKENI. Losses at the gene ends were 3 bases for V and 1 base for J; bases not matched to a gene: 0. This CDR3 comprises 15 residues. In DNA, the CDR3 is TGTGCCAGCTCACCGACTAGCGGGAACACCGGGGAGCTGTTTTTT. It codes for CASSPTSGNTGELFF.

This clone was picked up one time. This chain connects TRBV14 to TRBJ2-1; D gene unclear. V lost 1 base and J 4 bases, leaving 8 bases between the germline ends. Germline CDR1 SGHDN, CDR2 FVKESK. This CDR3 region has 14 residues. In DNA, the CDR3 is TGTGCCAGCAGCCAAGTCGTCCGTTACAATGAGCAGTTCTTC. It translates to CASSQVVRYNEQFF.

The CDR3 region has the DNA TGTGCCAGCAGCGGGACAGGGGGCTATTTGGAGACCCAGTACTTC. It codes for CASSGTGGYLETQYF. The rearrangement joins TRBV5-8 to TRBJ2-5, with 12 positions matching TRBD1. This CDR3 spans 15 amino acids. V trimming: 4 bases; J trimming: 5 bases; junction bases outside the gene matches: 6. The V gene's germline CDR1 is SGHTS and CDR2 YDEGEE.

The rearrangement uses TRBV6-6 and TRBJ2-1; 7 nucleotides agree with TRBD1. V was clipped by 7 bases and J by 1 base; unmatched bases: 4. Germline values: CDR1 MNHNY, CDR2 SVGAGI (reference sequence). The CDR3 sequence is 14 residues long. CDR3 in DNA: TGTGCCAGCATCGGGACAGATTCCTACAATGAGCAGTTCTTC. Translation: CASIGTDSYNEQFF.

The chain carries TRBV7-2 and TRBJ1-1; D is unclear. In germline, CDR1 is SGHTA, CDR2 FQGNSA. The CDR3 spans 11 residues. Deletions cut 2 bases from V and 3 bases from J, with 1 base between. The CDR3 is CASSLYTEAFF. CDR3 nucleotide sequence: TGTGCCAGCAGCTTATACACTGAAGCTTTCTTT.

The V and J genes are TRBV11-2 and TRBJ2-7, with D possibly TRBD1 on 6 matching bases. This CDR3 contains 15 residues. The ends were cut back, 6 bases at V and 0 bases at J, with 15 bases in the middle. From germline, CDR1 is SGHAT and CDR2 FQNNGV. CDR3 in amino acids: CASRPRGSPSYEQYF. CDR3 bases: TGTGCCAGCAGGCCCAGGGGCTCGCCCTCCTACGAGCAGTACTTC.

The chain employs TRBV24-1 and TRBJ2-2; D is perhaps TRBD1 (5 bases). V was shortened by 2 bases and J by 5 bases, with 11 bases between the two germline ends. This CDR3 has 15 residues. Germline values: CDR1 KGHDR, CDR2 SFDVKD. Here the CDR3 reads CATSDSRAGTGELFF. CDR3 in DNA: TGTGCCACCAGTGATTCCAGGGCCGGGACCGGGGAGCTGTTTTTT.

This chain connects TRBV25-1 to TRBJ1-2, with TRBD1 identical over 10 bases. Trimming cost V 3 bases and J 8 bases; bases outside gene matches: 12. Germline values: CDR1 MGHDK, CDR2 SYGVNS. CDR3 length: 16 residues. The CDR3 sequence: CASSDGGTGTGAGYTF. CDR3 DNA: TGTGCCAGCAGTGATGGGGGAACCGGGACAGGGGCCGGCTACACCTTC.

CDR3 sequence reads: CASSQYQYF. CDR3 nucleotides: TGCGCCAGCAGTCAATATCAGTACTTC. V is TRBV23-1 and J is TRBJ2-7; no firm D call. TRBV23-1 belongs to the ORF category, with a function that is uncertain. This CDR3 comprises 9 residues. The V end lost 1 base, the J end lost 10 bases, and 2 bases lay between the germline ends.

As to this clone: Other DNA sequences in the sample encode the same CDR3. The V call is TRBV7-9, the J call TRBJ2-3; D may be TRBD1 (6 bases). Germline V CDR1 and CDR2: SEHNR, FQNEAQ (reference sequence). This CDR3 contains 13 residues. V lost 5 bases and J lost 0, with 6 bases in between. CDR3 sequence reads: CASSGGSTDTQYF. The CDR3 DNA is TGTGCCAGCAGCGGGGGCAGCACAGATACGCAGTATTTT. Looking up the rest from reference TRBV7-9 and TRBJ2-3 gives the full variable domain: DTGVSQNPRHKITKRGQNVTFRCDPISEHNRLYWYRQTLGQGPEFLTYFQNEAQLEKSRLLSDRFSAERPKGSFSTLEIQRTEQGDSAMYLCASSGGSTDTQYFGPGTRLTVL.

The CDR3 here is CASSLDLRHRGVMNTEAFF. The CDR3 nucleotides read TGTGCCAGCAGCTTAGATTTAAGGCACCGAGGGGTCATGAACACTGAAGCTTTCTTT. The chain combines TRBV11-2 with TRBJ1-1; a weak D match, TRBD1 (5 bases). Germline V lookup: CDR1 SGHAT, CDR2 FQNNGV. The CDR3 is 19 amino acids. Trimming shortened V by 0 bases and J by 0 bases, and 20 bases separated the two germline ends.

This sequence joins TRBV5-4 and TRBJ2-5, with 16 bases that match TRBD2. Germline-derived CDR1 and CDR2 are SGHNT and YYREEE (reference sequence). The CDR3 length is 19 residues. Trimming cost V 1 base and J 1 base; bases outside gene matches: 7. CDR3 bases: TGTGCCAGCAGCTTGACCCCGGGACTAGCGGGAGGGCTCCAAGAGACCCAGTACTTC. The encoded protein is CASSLTPGLAGGLQETQYF.

The chain carries TRBV10-1 and TRBJ1-1, with D possibly matching TRBD1 (6 bases). V was pared by 6 bases and J by 6 bases, with 29 bases between. The CDR3 totals 18 residues. Germline CDR1 and CDR2: WNHNN and SYGVQD (reference sequence). The DNA of the CDR3 is TGCGCCAGCAGCGCCCTTTCTGACGGGTGGGGGGCTATGGCTGAAGCTTTCTTT. Translated, it gives CASSALSDGWGAMAEAFF.

The CDR3 protein is CASSLADRLGQPQHF. The CDR3 region has the DNA TGTGCCAGCAGTTTAGCCGACCGCCTGGGGCAGCCCCAGCATTTT. This chain joins TRBV28 and TRBJ1-5; D ambiguous. The V gene's germline CDR1 is MDHEN and CDR2 SYDVKM. The CDR3 spans 15 residues. The V gene lost 2 bases and the J gene lost 7 bases, with 15 bases spanning the gap.

This rearrangement joins TRBV12-3 or TRBV12-4 to TRBJ1-2; a possible D gene is TRBD1 (5 bases). The CDR3 consists of 13 residues. Trimming shortened V by 5 bases and J by 5 bases, and 12 bases separated the two germline ends. The CDR3 nucleotides are TGTGCCAGCAGTCAAGGGACGAAGTATGGCTACACCTTC. Residues: CASSQGTKYGYTF.

The chain combines TRBV12-5 with TRBJ2-1, with 10 bases fitting TRBD2. Looked up from germline, CDR1 is LGHNT and CDR2 is FRNRAP. The CDR3 runs 13 residues. Trimming took 6 bases from V and 10 from J; bases not matched to a gene: 6. CDR3 nucleotide sequence: TGTGCTAGTGGCTCAACTAGCGGGGAGGAGCAGTTCTTC. This encodes CASGSTSGEEQFF.